A single TCR beta chain is shown here with its context. Assay: immunoSEQ multiplex PCR; the TCRdb copy retains only in-frame clones and omits some. The table has 2,100,000 or so clones, about 94% seen once. CDR1 and CDR2 (germline): DFQATT, SNEGSKA (reference sequence). J lost 6 bases, V lost 6 bases, and 5 bases had no gene match. The CDR3 runs 11 residues. This record belongs to a study of shared clonotypes between healthy human individuals. The chain combines TRBV20-1 with TRBJ2-7; 7 positions match TRBD1. Input material: naive CD4+ T cells sorted from blood. Subset in this sample: CD45RA+ positively selected. This sequence was found in a man aged 18 to 30 in good health. The CDR3 region is CSAKTGLEQYF. The CDR3 DNA is TGCAGTGCCAAGACAGGGCTCGAGCAGTACTTC.